These 10 T cell receptor beta chains came from one sample sequenced in a study of CD8+CD57+ T cells in acquired aplastic anemia. The study profiled TCR beta VDJ and CDR3 using genomic DNA as template. Each CDR3 protein is one row after TCRdb ran MiXCR on the reads. This table holds about 160,000 distinct CDR3 sequences, 60% to 80% found once. Patients chosen for sequencing had CD8+CD57+ cells that had expanded, as shown by flow cytometry. The sequenced sample was sorted CD4+, CD8+, or CD8+CD57+ T cells (not recorded which) from PBMCs. These receptors all stem from a human donor with aplastic anemia.

This clonotype was detected a few times. V is TRBV7-2 and J is TRBJ2-3; the D gene is possibly TRBD2 (5 bases). CDR1 and CDR2 from the germline V gene are SGHTA and FQGNSA. The CDR3 runs to 16 residues. V was trimmed by 0 bases and J by 6 bases, leaving 16 bases between them. The CDR3 DNA sequence: TGTGCCAGCAGCTTAGCAGTGGGCCTAGCTAGGGATACGCAGTATTTT. Translated, it gives CASSLAVGLARDTQYF.

V and J are TRBV2 and TRBJ1-2; no clear D. This CDR3 has 13 residues. V was pared by 3 bases and J by 5 bases, with 10 bases between. CDR1 and CDR2 (germline): SNHLY, FYNNEI. The CDR3 region is CASSDGSLYGYTF. The CDR3 DNA reads as TGTGCCAGCAGTGACGGCAGTCTATATGGCTACACCTTC. The variable domain in full, with the rest retrieved from reference TRBV2 and TRBJ1-2, is EPEVTQTPSHQVTQMGQEVILRCVPISNHLYFYWYRQILGQKVEFLVSFYNNEISEKSEIFDDQFSVERPDGSNFTLKIRSTKLEDSAMYFCASSDGSLYGYTFGSGTRLTVV.

This clonotype was seen at least ten times. The chain is built from TRBV6-4 and TRBJ2-2; 8 bases agree with TRBD1. The CDR3 runs to 15 residues. Trimming took 2 bases from V and 4 from J; bases not matched to a gene: 3. The germline CDR1 and CDR2 sequences are MRHNA and SNTAGT. The CDR3 DNA follows: TGTGCCAGCAGTGACGGACAGGGTAGCACCGGGGAGCTGTTTTTT. Protein product: CASSDGQGSTGELFF.

V usage is TRBV7-3 and J usage is TRBJ2-2, with TRBD2 as a possible D gene (6 bases). V dropped 5 bases and J dropped 8 bases, with 9 bases sitting between them. CDR3 length: 12 residues. In germline, CDR1 is SGHTA, CDR2 FQGTGA. The CDR3, as DNA: TGTGCCAGCAGCGTGGAGGGAGGGGAGCTGTTTTTT. It is translated as CASSVEGGELFF.

This clonotype came up a few times. This rearrangement joins TRBV10-3 to TRBJ2-5, with D perhaps TRBD2 (7 bases). CDR3 length: 16 amino acids. Trimming removed 0 bases from V and 7 bases from J, with 18 bases in between. CDR1 is ENHRY and CDR2 is SYGVKD in the germline V gene. Here the CDR3 DNA reads TGTGCCATCAGTGAGTCGAGGTCGGGGGGCATCGCGACCCAGTACTTC. It is translated as CAISESRSGGIATQYF.

The chain carries TRBV20-1 and TRBJ2-7, with D perhaps matching TRBD2 (5 bases). The CDR3 consists of 13 residues. Germline loops: CDR1 DFQATT, CDR2 SNEGSKA (reference sequence). V was pared by 2 bases and J by 12 bases, with 20 bases between. The CDR3 sequence: CSARSSKTGERYF. As DNA, the CDR3 is TGCAGTGCTAGATCCTCGAAGACCGGGGAGAGGTACTTC.

The rearrangement links TRBV25-1 to TRBJ1-1; the match to TRBD1 covers 8 bases. Germline CDR1 and CDR2: MGHDK and SYGVNS. The CDR3 is 15 residues long. J gave up 6 bases and V 1 base, and 7 bases lay outside the gene matches. The CDR3: CASSESGGGRPEAFF. The DNA for the CDR3 is TGTGCCAGCAGTGAATCAGGGGGCGGACGCCCTGAAGCTTTCTTT.

The gene calls are TRBV20-1 and TRBJ2-3; D gene unclear. Germline V gene sequence: CDR1 DFQATT, CDR2 SNEGSKA (reference sequence). This CDR3 spans 14 amino acids. With 3 bases removed from V and 3 bases from J, the gap between germline ends came to 13 bases. The CDR3 nucleotides are TGCAGTGCTAGCGGCGCCGACGGGACAGATACGCAGTATTTT. Amino acid sequence: CSASGADGTDTQYF.

In this sample, this clonotype turned up once. The gene calls are TRBV20-1 and TRBJ2-1, with 10 nucleotides matching TRBD2. J gave up 9 bases and V 7 bases, and 15 bases lay outside the gene matches. Germline CDR1 reads DFQATT; CDR2 reads SNEGSKA (reference sequence). CDR3 length equals 15 residues. The CDR3 coding sequence is TGCAGTGTAGGGGCTAGCGGGAGCGTACAAGGTGAGCAGTTCTTC. Protein: CSVGASGSVQGEQFF.

The chain links TRBV19 to TRBJ2-1; the D gene could be TRBD1 or TRBD2 (5 bases each). Trimming shortened V by 2 bases and J by 6 bases, and 17 bases separated the two germline ends. Germline V gene data show CDR1 as LNHDA and CDR2 as SQIVND (reference sequence). The CDR3 consists of 16 residues. The CDR3 DNA reads as TGTGCCAGTAGTATACTCGACACTCCTGGGGGCAATGAGCAGTTCTTC. Its protein product is CASSILDTPGGNEQFF.